This T cell receptor (beta chain) emerged from a study of blood T cells in healthy people across ages (dated by TCRdb to 2013 to 2016). About the full investigation: In model experiments, roughly one uniquely barcoded TCR beta cDNA molecule per two T cells was captured by template switching. Donors of different ages were randomly distributed across sequencing lanes to avoid experimental bias. Using deep sequencing normalized with unique cDNA molecular identifiers, the study measured how TCR beta repertoire diversity changes with age. Donors were grouped into four age groups: young (average 16 years), middle-aged (39), aged (62) and long-lived (over 80). The study analyzed two additional independent replicas of 1 million unique cDNA reads from the same blood draw for two donors, one aged 18 to 30 and one aged 80 or older.

What the work shows at the level of the full study, not this receptor alone: Compared with the aged group, the long-lived group had more naive CD4+ T cells, fewer expanded clones and increased TCR diversity, a pattern suggesting age selection. Since profiling was done on bulk unsorted PBMCs, naive and antigen-experienced compartments could not be conclusively compared. Observed TCR beta diversity per million T cells fell roughly linearly with age, and a significant reduction was already apparent by age around 36. Estimates of total diversity based on one million sequenced T cells were considered lower bounds and underestimates. The percentage of naive T cells measured by flow cytometry correlated strongly with observed TCR beta diversity. Donor CMV infection status was unknown, potentially confounding age-related changes in expanded clonotypes.

The receptor library was made with 5' RACE. Sequencing relied on an Illumina HiSeq 2500. A second PCR of roughly 6 to 11 cycles was run with a J-beta primer mix and a sample-barcoded 5' primer. A unique molecular identifier was introduced onto each TCR beta cDNA molecule by a template-switch 5' adaptor carrying 12 random nucleotides. Each sample yielded at least 3 million CDR3-containing paired-end reads. All of the RNA was converted into first-strand cDNA using the Mint cDNA synthesis kit, with a TRBC-specific oligonucleotide serving as the primer. Following uracil-DNA glycosylase treatment, a first 18-cycle PCR with universal primers M1SS and BC2_uni_R was performed on all cDNA. The study's processing was this. For normalization, 1 million high-quality reads, each with a distinct molecular identifier, were randomly selected from each sample. Instead of being binned into consensus sequences, reads that shared molecular identifiers were thrown out. MiTCR, run with a Q25 quality threshold and the strictest error-elimination algorithm, handled CDR3 identification, clonotype clustering and error correction. A nonparametric unseen species model using Euler transformation provided a lower-bound estimate of total TCR beta diversity. The raw public data were reprocessed by TCRdb itself: fastp quality trimming at Q25, MiXCR clonotype calling, in-frame beta chains only. Each entry merges the rows of one CDR3 protein and shows their most common DNA and genes. TCRdb's processing, not the authors' own work, is the source of the V and J calls. The sample records 850,000 to 1,100,000 distinct CDR3 sequences, more than 30% of which are singletons. The ten largest clonotypes hold around 13% of the sample.

From the cysteine up to the phenylalanine, the CDR3 has a length of 14 residues. Of all the DNA, just the CDR3 is kept, 42 bases in frame from base 1. The V and J ends are trimmed by 4 bases and 7 bases, leaving 11 bases between them. CDR1 SGHDN and CDR2 FVKESK are derived from the germline V gene. This clonotype was counted only a few times. Its recognized antigen is unknown. Base quality data are lacking; no much larger clone is found one base away. The 39 donors, aged roughly 6 to 95 years, were systemically healthy Caucasian individuals from Russia. Ten milliliters of peripheral blood were collected from each donor into EDTA-treated Vacutainer tubes. Ficoll-Paque density-gradient centrifugation was used to isolate PBMCs, with at least 6.5 million per sample. Trizol reagent was used to extract total RNA from the PBMCs, yielding at least 6 micrograms per sample. The percentages of naive CD45RAhigh/CD27high T cells were determined by flow cytometry on a PBMC aliquot from every donor.

This TCR was sampled from a man between 18 and 29 years old in good health. Recombination linked TRBV14 to TRBJ1-6; no D gene call is confident. Source material: blood. The sequenced DNA: TGTGCCAGCAGCCTGGACTGGAAAAATTCACCCCTCCACTTT. Its translation reads: CASSLDWKNSPLHF. Reference TRBV14 and TRBJ1-6 genes cover what lies past the CDR3, so the full variable domain is EAGVTQFPSHSVIEKGQTVTLRCDPISGHDNLYWYRRVMGKEIKFLLHFVKESKQDESGMPNNRFLAERTGGTYSTLKVQPAELEDSGVYFCASSLDWKNSPLHFGNGTRLTVT.